This passage covers 10 T cell receptor beta chains from one sample sequenced in a study of OX40 agonist ivuxolimab in advanced cancers. Here immunoSEQ multiplex PCR was the method, and the copy in TCRdb shows in-frame clones only, minus some. This table holds fewer than 50,000 clones, more than 80% found once. Material: CD4+ or CD8+ T cells sorted from blood, obtained in a trial of the OX40 agonist ivuxolimab. Source of these receptors: an adult with an advanced solid tumor such as melanoma, head and neck, liver or kidney cancer.

The chain is built from TRBV12-5 and TRBJ1-4; D unresolved. The ends were cut back, 4 bases at V and 8 bases at J, with 11 bases in the middle. This CDR3 region has 13 residues. Germline V gene lookup returns CDR1 LGHNT and CDR2 FRNRAP. The chain's CDR3 is CASGSSVIEKLFF. The CDR3, as DNA: TGTGCTAGTGGTTCCTCCGTAATAGAAAAACTGTTTTTT.

J is TRBJ1-4 and V is TRBV2; D remains unclear. The CDR3 is 11 amino acids. V was clipped by 7 bases and J by 11 bases, with 11 bases between them. Germline V gene data show CDR1 as SNHLY and CDR2 as FYNNEI. In nucleotides, the CDR3 is TGTGCCAGCAACGGGGTTAGGAAACTGTTTTTT. Residues: CASNGVRKLFF.

The chain carries TRBV2 and TRBJ1-1; TRBD1 might be the D (5 bases). This CDR3 is built from 15 residues. Trimming removed 10 bases at V and 0 bases at J, with 18 bases between. The germline V gene has CDR1 SNHLY and CDR2 FYNNEI. CDR3 region: CATASLQGMNTEAFF. Written as DNA, the CDR3 is TGTGCCACAGCAAGTCTTCAGGGCATGAACACTGAAGCTTTCTTT.

The J gene is TRBJ1-2, the V gene TRBV2; 7 bases line up with TRBD1. Germline lookup yields CDR1 SNHLY and CDR2 FYNNEI. After removal of 0 bases from V and 8 bases from J, the junction contained 9 bases not matched to a gene. The CDR3 length is 15 residues. The CDR3 sequence: CASSEALEGAIGYTF. The CDR3 DNA follows: TGTGCCAGCAGTGAAGCGCTTGAGGGGGCGATCGGCTACACCTTC.

The chain employs TRBV9 and TRBJ1-1; a weak D match, TRBD1 (5 bases). This CDR3 is built from 14 residues. The V gene's germline CDR1 is SGDLS and CDR2 YYNGEE. Trimming removed 3 bases from V and 8 bases from J, with 17 bases in between. CDR3: CASSAQRGGSEAFF. The CDR3, as DNA: TGTGCCAGCAGCGCACAGCGTGGGGGGTCGGAAGCTTTCTTT. Supplemented by reference TRBV9 and TRBJ1-1, the full variable domain reads DSGVTQTPKHLITATGQRVTLRCSPRSGDLSVYWYQQSLDQGLQFLIQYYNGEERAKGNILERFSAQQFPDLHSELNLSSLELGDSALYFCASSAQRGGSEAFFGQGTRLTVV.

The rearrangement uses TRBV7-2 and TRBJ2-7, with 12 bases aligning to TRBD2. The CDR3 runs 17 residues. Germline trimming cut 5 bases from V and 3 bases from J; bases unmatched to any gene: 11. Germline CDR1 reads SGHTA; CDR2 reads FQGNSA. CDR3 nucleotides: TGTGCCAGCAGCCTACGACTAGCGGGAGTACCGGTCTACGAGCAGTACTTC. It translates to CASSLRLAGVPVYEQYF.

This chain links TRBV5-1 with TRBJ2-7; D is uncertain. The CDR3 sequence is 15 residues long. CDR1 is SGHRS and CDR2 is YFSETQ in the germline V gene. V was trimmed by 1 base and J by 1 base, leaving 12 bases between them. Written as DNA, the CDR3 is TGCGCCAGCAGCTTGTACCCTATTGGGTCCTACGAGCAGTACTTC. This translates into CASSLYPIGSYEQYF.

The chain recombines TRBV7-9 with TRBJ2-1; D gene unclear. The germline V gene has CDR1 SEHNR and CDR2 FQNEAQ (reference sequence). V lost 1 base, J lost 6 bases, and 4 bases lay in between. CDR3 size: 12 residues. DNA of the CDR3: TGTGCCAGCAGCTTAGTAGGCAATGAGCAGTTCTTC. It is translated as CASSLVGNEQFF. Complete variable domain (other parts from reference TRBV7-9 and TRBJ2-1): DTGVSQNPRHKITKRGQNVTFRCDPISEHNRLYWYRQTLGQGPEFLTYFQNEAQLEKSRLLSDRFSAERPKGSFSTLEIQRTEQGDSAMYLCASSLVGNEQFFGPGTRLTVL.

This chain uses TRBV6-5 with TRBJ2-7; 9 nucleotides line up with TRBD1. CDR3 length: 14 residues. Germline V lookup: CDR1 MNHEY, CDR2 SVGAGI. V lost 5 bases to trimming and J lost 6 bases; unmatched junction nucleotides: 8. Here the CDR3 reads CASSQGTGMGEQYF. The CDR3 DNA follows: TGTGCCAGCAGTCAGGGGACAGGGATGGGCGAGCAGTACTTC.

This sequence joins TRBV9 and TRBJ1-1, with 10 positions matching TRBD1. CDR3 length: 15 amino acids. V dropped 2 bases and J dropped 6; count of bases not matched to a gene: 7. In germline, CDR1 is SGDLS, CDR2 YYNGEE. In nucleotides, the CDR3 is TGTGCCAGCAGCGTGGGGACAGGGGCGCGCCCTGAAGCTTTCTTT. This sequence encodes CASSVGTGARPEAFF.